A single sample is the source of the 24 T cell receptor beta chains below, sequenced in a study of T-cell memory formation after mild COVID-19. MiXCR was run by TCRdb on the 5' RACE reads, yielding one entry per CDR3 protein. This table holds around 35,000 distinct CDR3 sequences, around 8% found once. Sample: PBMCs or a T cell subset sorted from them (not recorded which). The receptors stem from a man younger than 35 who had mild COVID-19 (a few samples of this study predate the infection). Cell type and time point are not known.

There are many counts of this clonotype. The chain is built from TRBV20-1 and TRBJ2-1; 10 bases are shared with TRBD2. CDR1 and CDR2 from the germline V gene are DFQATT and SNEGSKA (reference sequence). The CDR3 has 15 amino acids. V was clipped by 0 bases and J by 9 bases; unmatched bases: 8. CDR3 sequence reads: CSARDPSGGAGEQFF. The DNA for the CDR3 is TGCAGTGCTAGAGATCCCAGCGGGGGGGCGGGTGAGCAGTTCTTC.

This rearrangement joins TRBV7-9 to TRBJ2-1; 7 bases are a match to TRBD2. The CDR3 loop spans 14 amino acids. The germline CDR1 and CDR2 sequences are SEHNR and FQNEAQ (reference sequence). V shed 5 bases, J shed 5 bases, and the junction held 6 bases outside the gene matches. The CDR3 loop reads CASSAPAGNNEQFF. The CDR3 DNA reads as TGTGCCAGCAGCGCCCCAGCGGGGAACAATGAGCAGTTCTTC.

This clonotype was picked up many times. This sequence joins TRBV29-1 and TRBJ2-5; D possibly matches TRBD1 or TRBD2 (6 bases each). Trimming removed 6 bases from V and 5 bases from J, with 16 bases in between. This CDR3 region has 13 residues. CDR1 is SQVTM and CDR2 is ANQGSEA in the germline V gene. The CDR3 DNA reads as TGCAGCGTCGCGTGGGGGGCGCAGGAGACCCAGTACTTC. This gives the protein CSVAWGAQETQYF.

The chain couples TRBV7-2 to TRBJ2-1, with D unresolved. With 3 bases removed from V and 3 bases from J, the gap between germline ends came to 6 bases. The CDR3 spans 13 residues. Germline loops: CDR1 SGHTA, CDR2 FQGNSA. For the CDR3, the DNA is TGTGCCAGCAGCTTTACTAACTACAATGAGCAGTTCTTC. Protein product: CASSFTNYNEQFF.

V gene TRBV6-1 combines with J gene TRBJ2-7; D possibly uses TRBD1 or TRBD2 (5 bases each). The CDR3 contains 15 residues. V was trimmed by 5 bases and J by 0 bases, leaving 14 bases between them. Germline-derived CDR1 and CDR2 are MNHNS and SASEGT. CDR3 sequence: CASSRGLGSSYEQYF. DNA of the CDR3: TGTGCCAGCAGTCGGGGCCTAGGATCCTCCTACGAGCAGTACTTC.

Many counts were recorded for this clonotype. The chain recombines TRBV7-3 with TRBJ2-2, with 7 nucleotides matching TRBD1. There are 14 residues in the CDR3. V was pared by 5 bases and J by 4 bases, with 4 bases of the junction left unmatched. Germline CDR1 and CDR2: SGHTA and FQGTGA. CDR3 coding DNA: TGTGCCAGCAGCGACGGACAGGTCACCGGGGAGCTGTTTTTT. It specifies CASSDGQVTGELFF.

This clonotype was recorded many times. The CDR3 sequence: CASSLGEGNQPQHF. The CDR3 nucleotides read TGCGCCAGCAGCTTGGGGGAGGGGAACCAGCCCCAGCATTTT. The rearrangement joins TRBV5-1 to TRBJ1-5, with D possibly TRBD1 on 5 matching bases. V was pared by 0 bases and J by 7 bases, with 11 bases between. Germline CDR1 reads SGHRS; CDR2 reads YFSETQ. There are 14 residues in the CDR3.

This clonotype was seen ten or more times. The rearrangement joins TRBV7-3 to TRBJ1-1; TRBD1 might be the D (5 bases). The germline V and J ends were trimmed by 1 base and 2 bases, with 8 bases remaining between them. The germline gives CDR1 SGHTA, CDR2 FQGTGA. The CDR3 is 14 residues long. CDR3 bases: TGTGCCAGCAGCTTAAACGGGGGAAACACTGAAGCTTTCTTT. Translating it yields CASSLNGGNTEAFF.

This clonotype was seen repeatedly, ten times or more. The CDR3 reads CASSFAGRDLEQYV. The CDR3, as DNA: TGTGCCAGCAGTTTTGCCGGAAGGGATTTGGAGCAGTACGTC. The chain employs TRBV6-2 or TRBV6-3 and TRBJ2-7; D is undetermined. The CDR3 extends over 14 amino acids. V lost 4 bases and J lost 7, with 17 bases in between. The germline CDR1 and CDR2 sequences are MNHEY and SVGEGT.

This clonotype rates as medium-sized. V gene TRBV24-1 combines with J gene TRBJ2-3, with 7 positions matching TRBD2. The CDR3 is made up of 17 amino acids. Trimming removed 3 bases from V and 4 bases from J; junction bases left unmatched: 12. CDR1 KGHDR and CDR2 SFDVKD come from the germline V gene. The CDR3 DNA follows: TGTGCCACCAGTGATCCACTAGCGCTCGTTGGAGCAGATACGCAGTATTTT. It specifies CATSDPLALVGADTQYF.

This sequence joins TRBV19 and TRBJ1-2; D call uncertain. CDR1 is LNHDA, CDR2 SQIVND, per germline (reference sequence). V was cut by 11 bases and J by 1 base, with 23 bases left in between. The CDR3 has 16 residues. The CDR3 is CAVRPARLSFNYGYTF. CDR3 nucleotides: TGTGCCGTGAGGCCGGCCCGCCTTTCATTTAACTATGGCTACACCTTC.

This clonotype was recorded many times. The chain uses TRBV12-3 or TRBV12-4 and TRBJ2-1, with a weak D call TRBD1 (5 bases). The CDR3 runs to 15 residues. Deletions cut 5 bases from V and 8 bases from J, with 19 bases between. In DNA form, the CDR3 reads TGTGCCAGCAGTCCAGGGCCACCCGTCCGCGATGAGCAGTTCTTC. Protein product: CASSPGPPVRDEQFF.

In this sample, this clonotype turned up many times. This chain links TRBV12-3 or TRBV12-4 with TRBJ2-4; D remains unclear. Trimming took 1 base from V and 2 from J, leaving 6 bases between them. This CDR3 has 14 amino acids. CDR3 amino acids: CASSLGQSKNIQYF. As DNA, the CDR3 is TGTGCCAGCAGTTTAGGGCAGTCCAAAAACATTCAGTACTTC.

This clonotype was counted many times. This chain uses TRBV18 with TRBJ1-2; 8 bases are shared with TRBD1. Germline CDR1 reads KGHSH; CDR2 reads LQKENI. V lost 2 bases and J lost 4; bases outside the gene matches: 0. The CDR3 extends over 13 amino acids. This CDR3 is CASSPDRGYGYTF. For the CDR3, the DNA is TGTGCCAGCTCACCAGACAGGGGCTATGGCTACACCTTC.

This clonotype was picked up many times. The chain recombines TRBV7-3 with TRBJ1-4; TRBD1 matches 7 bases. Germline lookup yields CDR1 SGHTA and CDR2 FQGTGA. CDR3 length: 15 residues. J was trimmed by 6 bases and V by 2 bases; bases with no gene match: 6. CDR3 sequence reads: CASSLLTGEDEKLFF. CDR3 nucleotide sequence: TGTGCCAGCAGCTTACTCACAGGGGAGGATGAAAAACTGTTTTTT.

This clonotype was counted only a few times. V and J are TRBV7-9 and TRBJ2-1; D remains ambiguous. This CDR3 region has 13 residues. V dropped 3 bases and J dropped 8 bases, with 11 bases sitting between them. Germline CDR1 and CDR2: SEHNR and FQNEAQ (reference sequence). CDR3 coding DNA: TGTGCCAGCAGCTTTTTAGTCTCGGATGAGCAGTTCTTC. This gives the protein CASSFLVSDEQFF.

This clonotype was seen at least ten times. The chain links TRBV5-1 to TRBJ2-1; 8 nucleotides align to TRBD2. Looked up from germline, CDR1 is SGHRS and CDR2 is YFSETQ. The CDR3 sequence is 16 residues long. V dropped 1 base and J dropped 1; count of bases not matched to a gene: 4. The CDR3 spells CASSLLVAGSYNEQFF. The CDR3 region has the DNA TGCGCCAGCAGCTTGTTGGTAGCGGGATCCTACAATGAGCAGTTCTTC. Supplemented by reference TRBV5-1 and TRBJ2-1, the full variable domain reads KAGVTQTPRYLIKTRGQQVTLSCSPISGHRSVSWYQQTPGQGLQFLFEYFSETQRNKGNFPGRFSGRQFSNSRSEMNVSTLELGDSALYLCASSLLVAGSYNEQFFGPGTRLTVL.

This clonotype appeared many times. The chain has TRBV5-1 and TRBJ2-3, with TRBD2 as a possible D gene (6 bases). In germline, CDR1 is SGHRS, CDR2 YFSETQ. The ends were cut back, 0 bases at V and 6 bases at J, with 11 bases in the middle. The CDR3 is made up of 14 amino acids. The CDR3 coding sequence is TGCGCCAGCAGCTTGGACGGGGGAGCGGATACGCAGTATTTT. Protein: CASSLDGGADTQYF.

This clonotype was seen at least ten times. This chain links TRBV6-6 with TRBJ1-1; 7 bases map to TRBD1. The germline CDR1 and CDR2 sequences are MNHNY and SVGAGI (reference sequence). This CDR3 contains 16 residues. J was trimmed by 7 bases and V by 4 bases; bases with no gene match: 15. Here the CDR3 reads CASSWDSYPHELEAFF. In nucleotides, the CDR3 is TGTGCCAGCAGTTGGGACAGCTACCCCCACGAACTTGAAGCTTTCTTT.

Ten or more counts support this clonotype. The chain uses TRBV30 and TRBJ2-3; 8 bases align to TRBD2. Trimming took 5 bases from V and 5 from J; bases not matched to a gene: 12. This CDR3 is built from 15 residues. CDR1 is GTSNPN, CDR2 SVGIG, per germline (reference sequence). The CDR3 loop reads CAWHSGETQIDTQYF. The CDR3 nucleotides read TGTGCCTGGCATAGCGGGGAAACCCAAATAGATACGCAGTATTTT. Using reference TRBV30 and TRBJ2-3 for the parts outside the CDR3, the full variable domain is SQTIHQWPATLVQPVGSPLSLECTVEGTSNPNLYWYRQAAGRGLQLLFYSVGIGQISSEVPQNLSASRPQDRQFILSSKKLLLSDSGFYLCAWHSGETQIDTQYFGPGTRLTVL.

This clonotype was seen at least ten times. As DNA, the CDR3 is TGTGCCAGCAGTTACCGGGATTCACCCCTCCACTTT. It codes for CASSYRDSPLHF. The chain employs TRBV6-2 or TRBV6-3 and TRBJ1-6; D is uncertain. V lost 2 bases and J lost 8, with 4 bases in between. Germline V CDR1 and CDR2: MNHEY, SVGEGT. This CDR3 has 12 amino acids.

Concerning this clonotype itself: At one of its ends the junction is not consistent with the germline gene, which may arise from a read error. J is TRBJ1-5 and V is TRBV28, with a possible D match to TRBD1 (6 bases). The germline gives CDR1 MDHEN, CDR2 SYDVKM. The CDR3 covers 12 residues. This CDR3 is CASIGGRRPQNF. In DNA, the CDR3 is TGTGCCAGCATAGGGGGACGGCGGCCCCAGAATTTT.

This clonotype was detected ten times or more. The chain has TRBV15 and TRBJ1-5; TRBD1 is a possible D gene (6 bases). The CDR3 is 15 residues long. The germline gives CDR1 LNHNV, CDR2 YYDKDF (reference sequence). Trimming removed 0 bases at V and 2 bases at J, with 8 bases between. DNA of the CDR3: TGTGCCACCAGCAGAGACCGACAGGGCAATCAGCCCCAGCATTTT. This codes for CATSRDRQGNQPQHF.

This clonotype appeared many times. The rearrangement joins TRBV5-1 to TRBJ2-7, with D perhaps matching TRBD1 (5 bases). The CDR3 consists of 15 residues. The V end was cut by 0 bases, the J end by 3 bases, with 13 bases between. In germline, CDR1 is SGHRS, CDR2 YFSETQ. CDR3 nucleotide sequence: TGCGCCAGCAGCTTGGGGGCAGGGATAAACTACGAGCAGTACTTC. Amino acids: CASSLGAGINYEQYF.